The 6 T cell receptor beta chains below come from one sample, sequenced in a study of OX40 agonist ivuxolimab in advanced cancers. Profiling relied on immunoSEQ multiplex PCR, and the TCRdb table lists in-frame clones only, not all of them. The profile shows more than 70,000 clones, more than 80% of them singletons. This specimen was CD4+ or CD8+ T cells sorted from blood, taken in a trial of the OX40 agonist ivuxolimab. These receptors all stem from an adult with an advanced solid tumor such as melanoma, head and neck, liver or kidney cancer.

This chain joins TRBV7-9 and TRBJ2-1, with a tentative D call TRBD2 (5 bases). CDR3 length: 14 residues. The ends were cut back, 2 bases at V and 8 bases at J, with 13 bases in the middle. CDR1 is SEHNR, CDR2 FQNEAQ, per germline (reference sequence). CDR3 protein: CASSLSLVRDEQFF. The CDR3 DNA is TGTGCCAGCAGCTTATCACTAGTTAGAGATGAGCAGTTCTTC.

The J gene is TRBJ2-2, the V gene TRBV6-6; D might be TRBD1 (6 bases). The CDR3 contains 15 residues. CDR1 is MNHNY, CDR2 SVGAGI, per germline (reference sequence). The V end was cut by 4 bases, the J end by 4 bases, with 13 bases between. CDR3: CASSSTGKSTGELFF. Here the CDR3 DNA reads TGTGCCAGCAGTTCCACAGGGAAGAGCACCGGGGAGCTGTTTTTT.

This clone was detected only once. As DNA, the CDR3 is TGCGCCAGCAGCCCCGACGGATACGAGCAGTACTTC. Its protein product is CASSPDGYEQYF. The chain has TRBV5-1 and TRBJ2-7; D gene ambiguous. V was pared by 4 bases and J by 4 bases, with 9 bases between. Germline V lookup: CDR1 SGHRS, CDR2 YFSETQ. This CDR3 region has 12 residues.

V is TRBV7-2 and J is TRBJ2-1, with D hard to call. Germline V gene data show CDR1 as SGHTA and CDR2 as FQGNSA. The length of the CDR3 is 11 residues. The germline V and J ends were trimmed by 1 base and 12 bases, with 7 bases remaining between them. CDR3: CASSLGVVQFF. CDR3 DNA: TGTGCCAGCAGCTTAGGGGTCGTGCAGTTCTTC.

The J gene is TRBJ2-7, the V gene TRBV11-2; unclear D gene. Trimming shortened V by 1 base and J by 3 bases, and 7 bases separated the two germline ends. Per the germline V gene, CDR1 is SGHAT and CDR2 is FQNNGV. The CDR3 sequence is 13 residues long. The CDR3 region has the DNA TGTGCCAGCAGCTTAGGACGGGTCTACGAGCAGTACTTC. Protein product: CASSLGRVYEQYF.

The rearrangement links TRBV7-8 to TRBJ2-6; no reliable D call. The germline gives CDR1 SGHVS, CDR2 FQNEAQ. V was cut by 5 bases and J by 3 bases, with 8 bases left in between. CDR3 length: 14 amino acids. The CDR3, as DNA: TGTGCCAGCAGCCTCCAATATGGGGCCAACGTCCTGACTTTC. It translates to CASSLQYGANVLTF.